This entry lists 13 T cell receptor beta chains sequenced from one sample in a study of shared clonotypes between healthy human individuals. The assay was immunoSEQ multiplex PCR, and TCRdb's table has in-frame clones only and misses some. Among fewer than 3 million clones, around 90% were seen once, and the ten largest hold roughly 0.34%. Sequenced input: naive CD4+ T cells from PBMCs. As to subset: CD45RA+ positively selected. These receptors all come from a man younger than 35 in good health. Some clones in this sample may be carry-over from other donors' samples.

The chain links TRBV7-8 to TRBJ1-5; tentative D call: TRBD1 (6 bases). This CDR3 has 14 amino acids. CDR1 and CDR2 (germline): SGHVS, FQNEAQ. V shed 4 bases and J shed 6 bases, with 13 bases lying between them. The CDR3 loop reads CASSSHREAQPQHF. The CDR3 DNA reads as TGTGCCAGCAGCTCCCACAGGGAGGCTCAGCCCCAGCATTTT. Full variable domain (remainder filled in from reference TRBV7-8 and TRBJ1-5): GAGVSQSPRYKVAKRGQDVALRCDPISGHVSLFWYQQALGQGPEFLTYFQNEAQLDKSGLPSDRFFAERPEGSVSTLKIQRTQQEDSAVYLCASSSHREAQPQHFGDGTRLSIL.

The V call is TRBV5-5, the J call TRBJ2-5; unclear D gene. Germline CDR1 reads SGHKS; CDR2 reads YYEKEE (reference sequence). V gave up 0 bases and J gave up 4 bases, with 7 bases separating them. The CDR3 has 13 residues. The CDR3 here is CASSLGPRETQYF. CDR3 nucleotide sequence: TGTGCCAGCAGCTTGGGACCCAGAGAGACCCAGTACTTC.

V and J are TRBV14 and TRBJ2-3, with D possibly matching TRBD1 (6 bases). Trimming removed 4 bases from V and 6 bases from J, with 8 bases in between. The CDR3 sequence is 12 residues long. The germline V gene has CDR1 SGHDN and CDR2 FVKESK. The CDR3 protein is CASSPRGDTQYF. The CDR3 nucleotides are TGTGCCAGCAGCCCTAGGGGGGATACGCAGTATTTT.

V and J are TRBV18 and TRBJ2-7, with 9 bases that match TRBD1. The germline gives CDR1 KGHSH, CDR2 LQKENI. The CDR3 has 16 residues. The J segment lost 0 bases and the V segment lost 2 bases, leaving 5 bases of the junction unmatched. CDR3 nucleotide sequence: TGTGCCAGCTCACCAGGGACAGGGAGGTTCTCCTACGAGCAGTACTTC. Encoded protein: CASSPGTGRFSYEQYF. Supplemented by reference TRBV18 and TRBJ2-7, the full variable domain reads NAGVMQNPRHLVRRRGQEARLRCSPMKGHSHVYWYRQLPEEGLKFMVYLQKENIIDESGMPKERFSAEFPKEGPSILRIQQVVRGDSAAYFCASSPGTGRFSYEQYFGPGTRLTVT.

The chain uses TRBV5-4 and TRBJ2-7, with 13 positions matching TRBD2. The CDR3 loop spans 17 amino acids. Germline V gives CDR1 SGHNT, CDR2 YYREEE (reference sequence). V lost 0 bases to trimming and J lost 7 bases; unmatched junction nucleotides: 10. CDR3 nucleotides: TGTGCCAGCAGCTTGGCGACACTAGCGGGAGGGCCGGGGGAGCAGTACTTC. This encodes CASSLATLAGGPGEQYF.

The chain employs TRBV11-2 and TRBJ2-5; 11 bases line up with TRBD1. Germline V CDR1 and CDR2: SGHAT, FQNNGV. V shed 6 bases, J shed 5 bases, and the junction held 8 bases outside the gene matches. The length of the CDR3 is 15 residues. CDR3 bases: TGTGCCAGCAGAACAACTGGGACAGGGGGGGAGACCCAGTACTTC. Translation: CASRTTGTGGETQYF.

The chain employs TRBV4-1 and TRBJ1-5; D is undetermined. Deletions cut 3 bases from V and 6 bases from J, with 15 bases between. Germline V CDR1 and CDR2: MGHRA, YSYEKL. CDR3 length: 15 residues. CDR3 loop: CASSQAPVTPQPQHF. As DNA, the CDR3 is TGCGCCAGCAGCCAGGCCCCGGTAACCCCTCAGCCCCAGCATTTT.

This rearrangement joins TRBV21-1 to TRBJ2-4. TRBV21-1 is described as a pseudogene. CDR3 length: 9 residues. The CDR3 here is CASRAKGYF. For the CDR3, the DNA is TGTGCCAGCCGGGCGAAAGGGTACTTC.

The rearrangement joins TRBV19 to TRBJ2-1; 10 bases are shared with TRBD2. J gave up 6 bases and V 8 bases, and 7 bases lay outside the gene matches. The CDR3 covers 14 residues. Per germline, CDR1 LNHDA and CDR2 SQIVND (reference sequence). CDR3 region: CASAASGSGNEQFF. DNA for the CDR3: TGTGCCAGTGCCGCTAGCGGGAGCGGCAATGAGCAGTTCTTC.

The chain is built from TRBV27 and TRBJ2-6; 8 nucleotides agree with TRBD2. Per the germline V gene, CDR1 is MNHEY and CDR2 is SMNVEV (reference sequence). The CDR3 extends over 19 amino acids. Trimming took 6 bases from V and 0 from J; bases not matched to a gene: 13. CDR3 protein: CASSASGLDLGSGANVLTF. CDR3 DNA: TGTGCCAGCAGCGCTTCGGGACTAGATTTGGGCTCTGGGGCCAACGTCCTGACTTTC. The whole variable domain, remainder taken from reference TRBV27 and TRBJ2-6, is EAQVTQNPRYLITVTGKKLTVTCSQNMNHEYMSWYRQDPGLGLRQIYYSMNVEVTDKGDVPEGYKVSRKEKRNFPLILESPSPNQTSLYFCASSASGLDLGSGANVLTFGAGSRLTVL.

CDR3 in DNA: TGTGCCATCAGTGAGTCGGGCAGGGATAGCAATCAGCCCCAGCATTTT. Translating it yields CAISESGRDSNQPQHF. The rearrangement joins TRBV10-3 to TRBJ1-5; D is perhaps TRBD1 (5 bases). The V gene's germline CDR1 is ENHRY and CDR2 SYGVKD. The V and J ends lost 0 bases and 0 bases respectively, with 9 bases between them. This CDR3 contains 16 residues.

The chain is built from TRBV10-3 and TRBJ2-2; D is unresolved. The CDR3 runs 15 residues. V shed 0 bases and J shed 2 bases, with 7 bases lying between them. The germline CDR1 and CDR2 sequences are ENHRY and SYGVKD. The CDR3 protein is CAISESGSNTGELFF. The CDR3 nucleotides are TGTGCCATCAGTGAGTCGGGGTCAAACACCGGGGAGCTGTTTTTT.

The chain recombines TRBV7-2 with TRBJ1-2, with 7 bases matching TRBD1. Germline-derived CDR1 and CDR2 are SGHTA and FQGNSA. J was trimmed by 3 bases and V by 0 bases; bases with no gene match: 7. The CDR3 contains 16 residues. This CDR3 is CASSLARAGGYYGYTF. The DNA for the CDR3 is TGTGCCAGCAGCTTAGCGCGGGCAGGGGGATACTATGGCTACACCTTC.